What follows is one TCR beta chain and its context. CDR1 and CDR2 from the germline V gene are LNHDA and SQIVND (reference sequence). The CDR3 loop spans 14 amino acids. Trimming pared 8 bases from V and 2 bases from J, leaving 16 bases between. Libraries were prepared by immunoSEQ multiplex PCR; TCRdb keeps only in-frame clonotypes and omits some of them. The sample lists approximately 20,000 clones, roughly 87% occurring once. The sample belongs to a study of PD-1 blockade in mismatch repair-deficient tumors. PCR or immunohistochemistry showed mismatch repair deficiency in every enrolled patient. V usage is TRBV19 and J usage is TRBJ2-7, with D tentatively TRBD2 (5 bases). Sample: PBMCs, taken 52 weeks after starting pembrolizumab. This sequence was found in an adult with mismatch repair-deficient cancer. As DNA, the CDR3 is TGTGCCAGTGGGGAGCGGTGGGGAACCTACGAGCAGTACTTC. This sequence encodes CASGERWGTYEQYF.